The 5 T cell receptor beta chains below were found in one sample sequenced in a study of low-dose radiotherapy and immunotherapy resistance in tumors. Documented time point: before trial treatment. TRAV and TRBV primers primed cDNA for both TCRalpha and TCRbeta. The authors amplified TCRs for 20 PCR cycles with a constant-region primer and a V-primer adapter. TCRdb ran MiXCR on the reads and lists one entry per CDR3 protein. The profile covers tens of thousands of distinct CDR3 sequences, with about a third appearing a single time and 11% taken by the ten largest. Sequences were derived from PBMCs, sampled before treatment. All receptors come from a female donor with ovarian cancer.

This clonotype was picked up many times. The chain couples TRBV7-6 to TRBJ2-1, with D hard to call. CDR3 length: 14 residues. From germline, CDR1 is SGHVS and CDR2 FNYEAQ. Trimming took 5 bases from V and 6 from J, leaving 14 bases between them. CDR3 amino acids: CASSPTGSPNEQFF. The CDR3 nucleotides read TGTGCCAGCAGCCCGACGGGCTCTCCCAATGAGCAGTTCTTC.

This clonotype was counted at least ten times. V is TRBV12-3 or TRBV12-4 and J is TRBJ2-7; D gene ambiguous. Trimming removed 3 bases at V and 6 bases at J, with 6 bases between. This CDR3 has 11 residues. This CDR3 is CASSFEGEQYF. The CDR3 DNA sequence: TGTGCCAGCAGTTTTGAAGGCGAGCAGTACTTC.

As to this clonotype: This likely stems from a read error, as it lies one base from a far larger clone. The chain carries TRBV6-2 or TRBV6-3 and TRBJ2-7; 9 nucleotides line up with TRBD2. Germline V lookup: CDR1 MNHEY, CDR2 SVGEGT. The V and J ends lost 0 bases and 7 bases, in that order; junction bases with no gene match: 16. The CDR3 length is 18 residues. The CDR3 DNA sequence: TGTGCCAGCAGTTACTCTCCCCCGGCGGGAGGGATCTACAATGAGCAGTACTTC. Translated: CASSYSPPAGGIYNEQYF.

Notes on this clonotype: With a far larger clone one base away, a read error is the likely cause. In DNA form, the CDR3 reads TGTGCCAGCACCTGGAACACTGAAGCTTTCTTT. This translates into CASTWNTEAFF. This sequence joins TRBV2 and TRBJ1-1; no definite D call. The V end lost 7 bases, the J end lost 1 base, and 4 bases lay between the germline ends. The germline V gene has CDR1 SNHLY and CDR2 FYNNEI. This CDR3 contains 11 residues.

Many counts were recorded for this clonotype. This chain connects TRBV14 to TRBJ2-1; D is perhaps TRBD2 (5 bases). The CDR3 has 15 amino acids. V dropped 5 bases and J dropped 10 bases, with 21 bases sitting between them. CDR1 and CDR2 (germline): SGHDN, FVKESK. CDR3: CASSKLGEQRTEQFF. The CDR3, as DNA: TGTGCCAGCAGCAAACTCGGGGAACAGCGGACCGAGCAGTTCTTC.